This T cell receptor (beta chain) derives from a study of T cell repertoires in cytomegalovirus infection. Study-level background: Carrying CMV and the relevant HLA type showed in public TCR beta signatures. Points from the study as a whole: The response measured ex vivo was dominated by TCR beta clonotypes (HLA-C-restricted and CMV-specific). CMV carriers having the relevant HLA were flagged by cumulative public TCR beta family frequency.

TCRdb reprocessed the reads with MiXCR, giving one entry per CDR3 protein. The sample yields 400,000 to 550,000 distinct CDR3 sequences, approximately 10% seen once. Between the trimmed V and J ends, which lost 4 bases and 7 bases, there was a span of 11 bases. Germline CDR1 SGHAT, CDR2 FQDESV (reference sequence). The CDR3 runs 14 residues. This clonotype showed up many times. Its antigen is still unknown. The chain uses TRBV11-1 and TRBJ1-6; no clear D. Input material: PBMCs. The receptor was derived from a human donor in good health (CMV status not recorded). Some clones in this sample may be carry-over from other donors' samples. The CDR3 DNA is TGTGCCAGCAGCTCCGAGGGCGTCAATTCACCCCTCCACTTT. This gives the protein CASSSEGVNSPLHF.